A selection of T cell receptor beta chains follows, all from one sample in a study of read filtering for tumor transcriptome and immune sequencing. In TCRdb, the reads were re-called with MiXCR into one record per CDR3 protein. The profile covers 40,000 or so distinct CDR3 sequences, with around 15% appearing a single time and around 20% taken by the ten largest. Material: a population of CD138-negative cells sorted from bone marrow. The receptor source for this set is a donor at least 40 years old with multiple myeloma. Each CDR3 is given with its conserved first and last residue. Fields, in order: J gene, V gene, clone size, D gene, CDR3 protein, CDR3 DNA. A D gene is named only where the DNA matches it firmly. Clone size is not always given. Where it is, it says once, few, many or a class for expanded clones.

TRBJ2-7 TRBV7-2 many NA CASSRTPGHTYEQYF TGTGCCAGCAGTCGGACTCCGGGACACACCTACGAGCAGTACTTC
TRBJ2-7 TRBV11-2 many TRBD2 CASSLGSGAYEQYF TGTGCCAGCAGCTTAGGTAGCGGGGCCTACGAGCAGTACTTC
TRBJ2-3 TRBV5-6 NA NA CASSPGQTITDTQYF TGTGCCAGCAGTCCGGGGCAGACAATCACAGATACGCAGTATTTT
TRBJ2-2 TRBV6-2/TRBV6-3 many NA CASLLGGELFF TGTGCCAGCCTGCTTGGCGGGGAGCTGTTTTTT
TRBJ1-5 TRBV4-1 many TRBD1 CASSLTGRITQPQHF TGCGCCAGCAGCCTGACAGGGAGGATCACTCAGCCCCAGCATTTT
TRBJ2-7 TRBV27 many NA CASRTAGDNYEQYF TGTGCCAGCAGAACGGCAGGGGACAACTACGAGCAGTACTTC
TRBJ1-5 TRBV3-1 few NA CASSQDLDQPQHF TGTGCCAGCAGCCAAGATTTGGATCAGCCCCAGCATTTT
TRBJ1-1 TRBV12-5 NA NA CASGLTVNTEAFF TGTGCTAGTGGTTTGACGGTGAACACTGAAGCTTTCTTT
TRBJ2-1 TRBV28 many TRBD2 CASSFGLAGGPEQFF TGTGCCAGCAGTTTTGGACTAGCGGGGGGGCCGGAGCAGTTCTTC
TRBJ1-1 TRBV4-1 many NA CASSQGVDTEAFF TGCGCCAGCAGCCAAGGGGTCGACACTGAAGCTTTCTTT
TRBJ2-5 TRBV15 NA NA CATSRQKETQYF TGTGCCACCAGCAGACAGAAGGAGACCCAGTACTTC
TRBJ1-1 TRBV2 NA NA CASTDHGVGAFF TGTGCCAGCACCGACCACGGGGTCGGGGCTTTCTTT
TRBJ1-1 TRBV5-1 many NA CASTNLQGLDTEAFF TGCGCCAGCACGAATCTTCAGGGGTTGGACACTGAAGCTTTCTTT
TRBJ2-1 TRBV30 many TRBD2 CACGTSLYEQFF TGTGCCTGTGGGACTAGTCTCTATGAGCAGTTCTTC
TRBJ1-1 TRBV6-1 many NA CASSVLDGFMNTEAFF TGTGCCAGCAGTGTTTTGGACGGTTTCATGAACACTGAAGCTTTCTTT
TRBJ2-1 TRBV7-8 many TRBD2 CASSRPGLADSSYNEQFF TGTGCCAGCAGCCGCCCGGGACTAGCGGACAGCTCCTACAATGAGCAGTTCTTC
TRBJ2-1 TRBV10-3 many TRBD2 CAASTGGTYNEQFF TGTGCCGCATCAACGGGGGGGACCTACAATGAGCAGTTCTTC
TRBJ2-6 TRBV20-1 many NA CSARDRVPNVLTF TGCAGTGCTAGAGACCGAGTCCCCAACGTCCTGACTTTC
TRBJ1-1 TRBV18 many NA CASSPSQTNTEAFF TGTGCCAGCTCACCGTCGCAGACGAACACTGAAGCTTTCTTT
TRBJ2-3 TRBV5-1 many NA CASSYPEQTSTDTQYF TGCGCCAGCAGCTACCCGGAACAGACCTCCACAGATACGCAGTATTTT
TRBJ2-7 TRBV6-5 NA NA CASRPPGHDHGYF TGTGCCAGCAGGCCGCCGGGACATGACCACGGGTACTTC
TRBJ2-1 TRBV27 many NA CASSPRSSYNEQFF TGTGCCAGCAGTCCCAGGAGCTCCTACAATGAGCAGTTCTTC
TRBJ2-1 TRBV7-2 medium-sized NA CASSPSTGYNEQFF TGTGCCAGCAGCCCGAGCACCGGATACAATGAGCAGTTCTTC
TRBJ2-7 TRBV7-9 many NA CASSYNREYEQYF TGTGCCAGCAGCTACAACAGGGAGTACGAGCAGTACTTC
TRBJ2-2 TRBV5-1 NA NA CASSLERPSNTGELFF TGCGCCAGCAGCTTGGAGCGGCCCTCGAACACCGGGGAGCTGTTTTTT
TRBJ1-1 TRBV18 many NA CASSPAAPGEVGEAFF TGTGCCAGCTCACCCGCAGCCCCCGGGGAGGTTGGTGAAGCTTTCTTT
TRBJ1-1 TRBV7-9 many NA CASSLAWSGTEAFF TGTGCCAGCAGCTTAGCCTGGTCAGGGACTGAAGCTTTCTTT
TRBJ2-7 TRBV6-5 many TRBD2 CASSSGLAGYEQYF TGTGCCAGCAGCTCCGGACTAGCCGGCTACGAGCAGTACTTC
TRBJ1-1 TRBV6-6 NA TRBD1 CASRNRDRGREGTEAFF TGTGCCAGCAGGAACCGGGACAGGGGGCGCGAGGGCACTGAAGCTTTCTTT
TRBJ1-4 TRBV6-2/TRBV6-3 many NA CASSGGTRNEKLFF TGTGCCAGCAGTGGCGGGACACGCAATGAAAAACTGTTTTTT
TRBJ2-1 TRBV11-2 many NA CASSKGQGIYNEQFF TGTGCCAGCAGCAAGGGGCAGGGGATCTACAATGAGCAGTTCTTC
TRBJ2-5 TRBV2 many NA CASSEPSGQETQYF TGTGCCAGCAGTGAACCCAGCGGCCAAGAGACCCAGTACTTC
TRBJ2-6 TRBV7-6 many TRBD1 CASSRQGTSSGANVLTF TGTGCCAGCAGCCGACAGGGAACAAGCTCTGGGGCCAACGTCCTGACTTTC
TRBJ2-2 TRBV6-5 many TRBD2 CASSYSQRGVIAELFF TGTGCCAGCAGTTACTCTCAACGGGGGGTGATAGCGGAGCTGTTTTTT
TRBJ2-1 TRBV12-3/TRBV12-4 large NA CASSPGTLYNEQFF TGTGCCAGCAGTCCTGGGACCCTGTACAATGAGCAGTTCTTC
TRBJ1-6 TRBV7-2 many NA CASSSRRGLIYNSPLHF TGTGCCAGCAGCTCCCGGCGGGGACTCATTTATAATTCACCCCTCCACTTT
TRBJ2-1 TRBV6-2/TRBV6-3 many TRBD2 CASNYPSGGAGNEQFF TGTGCCAGCAACTACCCTAGCGGGGGGGCCGGGAATGAGCAGTTCTTC
TRBJ1-5 TRBV19 many NA CASSLYRDPNQPQHF TGTGCCAGTAGTTTATACCGGGACCCTAATCAGCCCCAGCATTTT
TRBJ2-1 TRBV28 few TRBD1 CASSRDSRQFF TGTGCCAGCAGCCGGGACAGTCGGCAGTTCTTC
TRBJ2-7 TRBV7-2 many NA CASSILRVGEQYF TGTGCCAGCAGCATACTTCGGGTTGGCGAGCAGTACTTC
TRBJ1-1 TRBV25-1 many NA CASRAPREGSLGLNTEAFF TGTGCCAGCAGGGCCCCGCGGGAGGGTTCGCTCGGCTTGAACACTGAAGCTTTCTTT
TRBJ2-5 TRBV5-1 NA TRBD2 CASGLEASGQETWYF TGCGCCAGCGGCTTGGAGGCTAGCGGACAAGAGACCTGGTACTTC
TRBJ1-5 TRBV6-1 many NA CASSESTGYQPQHF TGTGCCAGCAGTGAATCCACAGGGTACCAGCCCCAGCATTTT
TRBJ2-6 TRBV27 many NA CASSPFGVGSGANVLTF TGTGCCAGCAGTCCCTTTGGCGTAGGCTCTGGGGCCAACGTCCTGACTTTC
TRBJ1-1 TRBV28 many NA CASSRTGGSREAFF TGTGCCAGCAGCCGTACTGGCGGAAGTCGTGAAGCTTTCTTT
TRBJ1-4 TRBV2 many NA CASNGEKLFF TGTGCCAGCAATGGTGAAAAACTGTTTTTT
TRBJ1-3 TRBV10-3 NA NA CAIRGRFSGNTIYF TGTGCCATCAGGGGACGGTTCTCTGGAAACACCATATATTTT
TRBJ2-3 TRBV20-1 many NA CSVRGEGFRTQYF TGCAGTGTCCGAGGTGAGGGTTTTCGGACGCAGTATTTT
TRBJ2-7 TRBV29-1 many TRBD1 CSVAQGAFFEQYF TGCAGCGTTGCTCAGGGGGCGTTCTTTGAGCAGTACTTC
TRBJ2-1 TRBV24-1 many NA CATSDPTGPGDEQFF TGTGCCACCAGTGATCCCACTGGGCCCGGGGATGAGCAGTTCTTC
TRBJ2-1 TRBV7-9 many TRBD1 CASSSPDRVGKFF TGTGCCAGCAGCTCACCTGACAGGGTCGGGAAATTCTTC
TRBJ1-5 TRBV12-3/TRBV12-4 many NA CASSSQGGVQPQHF TGTGCCAGCAGTTCACAGGGTGGGGTTCAGCCCCAGCATTTT
TRBJ1-5 TRBV4-1 NA NA CASSQDGHSNQPQHF TGCGCCAGCAGCCAAGATGGGCATAGCAATCAGCCCCAGCATTTT
TRBJ2-1 TRBV2 few NA CAINRDEQFF TGTGCCATAAACCGGGATGAGCAGTTCTTC
TRBJ2-5 TRBV28 many NA CASRGLTETQYF TGTGCCAGCAGGGGCTTAACGGAGACCCAGTACTTC
TRBJ2-5 TRBV11-2 many NA CASSLFEGWREYQETQYF TGTGCCAGCAGCTTATTTGAGGGATGGAGGGAGTACCAAGAGACCCAGTACTTC
TRBJ1-4 TRBV5-1 many NA CASSLTTGIRNEKLFF TGCGCCAGCAGCTTGACTACAGGGATCCGAAATGAAAAACTGTTTTTT
TRBJ2-3 TRBV9 many NA CASSVGVTDTQYF TGTGCCAGCAGCGTAGGGGTCACAGATACGCAGTATTTT
TRBJ1-5 TRBV20-1 NA NA CSARDRGVEEGRQPRHF TGCAGTGCTAGAGATCGAGGCGTCGAGGAGGGGAGGCAGCCCCGGCATTTT